A single sample is the source of the 15 T cell receptor beta chains below, sequenced in a study of CD8 T cells in ankylosing spondylitis. Study outcomes and limitations: Apparently characteristic of ankylosing spondylitis blood was a TCR beta motif (roughly eight highly homologous variants).

From the 5' RACE reads, TCRdb called clonotypes with MiXCR, one entry per CDR3 protein. Among some 400,000 distinct CDR3 sequences listed, more than 20% were seen once. These TCRs' antigens remain unknown. The sequenced material came from blood, either unsorted or a sorted T cell fraction (not recorded which). The receptor set was obtained from a male donor with ankylosing spondylitis.

V and J are TRBV7-2 and TRBJ1-2, with 9 bases that match TRBD1. CDR3 length: 17 amino acids. The V and J ends lost 4 bases and 8 bases, in that order; junction bases with no gene match: 17. Germline-derived CDR1 and CDR2 are SGHTA and FQGNSA. The CDR3, as DNA: TGTGCCAGCAGCTCACGGACAGGGGACGAATTCGCGAAAGGCTACACCTTC. It translates to CASSSRTGDEFAKGYTF.

The chain employs TRBV10-3 and TRBJ1-6; possibly TRBD1 for D (5 bases). V was pared by 9 bases and J by 7 bases, with 13 bases between. The V gene's germline CDR1 is ENHRY and CDR2 SYGVKD. The length of the CDR3 is 13 residues. The CDR3 nucleotides read TGTGCCATACACGGGGCAGCAAATTCACCCCTCCACTTT. Its translation is CAIHGAANSPLHF.

This chain joins TRBV5-1 and TRBJ1-2; D is perhaps TRBD1 (5 bases). Per the germline V gene, CDR1 is SGHRS and CDR2 is YFSETQ. V was shortened by 4 bases and J by 3 bases, with 13 bases between the two germline ends. The CDR3 extends over 14 amino acids. CDR3 in amino acids: CASSIGGRYYGYTF. DNA of the CDR3: TGCGCCAGCAGCATCGGGGGTCGGTACTATGGCTACACCTTC.

The rearrangement links TRBV10-3 to TRBJ1-4; TRBD1 matches at 7 bases. J was trimmed by 5 bases and V by 2 bases; bases with no gene match: 5. This CDR3 spans 15 amino acids. CDR1 is ENHRY, CDR2 SYGVKD, per germline. CDR3 DNA sequence: TGTGCCATCAGTGAGGGACAGGCATTGAATGAAAAACTGTTTTTT. Its translation is CAISEGQALNEKLFF.

This sequence joins TRBV4-2 and TRBJ2-3, with 7 bases lining up with TRBD2. This CDR3 comprises 14 residues. Losses at the gene ends were 4 bases for V and 6 bases for J; bases not matched to a gene: 7. CDR1 is LGHNA and CDR2 is YNFKEQ in the germline V gene. The CDR3 here is CASSLGLSGDTQYF. In DNA, the CDR3 is TGTGCCAGCAGCCTGGGACTTAGCGGGGATACGCAGTATTTT.

This clonotype was detected only a few times. The J gene is TRBJ2-5, the V gene TRBV5-1, with 7 bases that match TRBD2. The CDR3 sequence is 17 residues long. V dropped 0 bases and J dropped 5; count of bases not matched to a gene: 13. CDR1 and CDR2 (germline): SGHRS, YFSETQ. This CDR3 reads CASSLAVAGVSTETQYF. As DNA, the CDR3 is TGCGCCAGCAGCTTGGCCGTGGCGGGAGTCTCAACTGAGACCCAGTACTTC.

This chain links TRBV6-1 with TRBJ2-2; D is possibly TRBD2 (6 bases). The CDR3 covers 15 residues. Trimming stripped 6 bases from V and 3 bases from J, with 14 bases between. Looked up from germline, CDR1 is MNHNS and CDR2 is SASEGT. The CDR3 region is CASSPIWGDTGELFF. The CDR3 DNA is TGTGCCAGCAGCCCGATCTGGGGGGACACCGGGGAGCTGTTTTTT.

The chain recombines TRBV5-6 with TRBJ2-1; a weak D match, TRBD2 (6 bases). CDR1 is SGHDT, CDR2 YYEEEE, per germline. CDR3 length equals 13 residues. Trimming cost V 3 bases and J 7 bases, with 11 bases left between them. The DNA for the CDR3 is TGTGCCAGCAGCTACGCCGGGAGAAATGAGCAGTTCTTC. Translating it yields CASSYAGRNEQFF.

The J gene is TRBJ2-6, the V gene TRBV5-4; 9 bases agree with TRBD1. CDR1 is SGHNT, CDR2 YYREEE, per germline (reference sequence). This CDR3 spans 19 amino acids. Losses at the gene ends were 1 base for V and 0 bases for J; bases not matched to a gene: 8. The CDR3 nucleotides read TGTGCCAGCAGCTTGAGCCCGGGACAGGGTACCTCTGGGGCCAACGTCCTGACTTTC. It yields the protein CASSLSPGQGTSGANVLTF.

The chain links TRBV10-3 to TRBJ2-1; D possibly corresponds to TRBD1 (7 bases). The CDR3 totals 14 residues. V was pared by 6 bases and J by 7 bases, with 16 bases between. The germline V gene has CDR1 ENHRY and CDR2 SYGVKD. The CDR3 bases are TGTGCCATCAGATTAGACAGGGAGGTAAATGAGCAGTTCTTC. It codes for CAIRLDREVNEQFF.

In its sample, this clonotype was seen many times. The chain links TRBV29-1 to TRBJ2-7, with TRBD2 matching 8 bases. Germline loops: CDR1 SQVTM, CDR2 ANQGSEA. This CDR3 has 13 amino acids. Trimming at V came to 4 bases and at J to 4 bases, leaving 6 bases not matched to a gene. The CDR3 region has the DNA TGCAGCGTTGGGGCTAGCGGGTCTTACGAGCAGTACTTC. Encoded protein: CSVGASGSYEQYF.

V gene TRBV10-3 combines with J gene TRBJ2-2; a weak D match, TRBD2 (6 bases). The germline gives CDR1 ENHRY, CDR2 SYGVKD. This CDR3 has 17 amino acids. The V gene lost 4 bases and the J gene lost 4 bases, with 19 bases spanning the gap. CDR3 residues: CAISAGPGLGGTGELFF. The DNA for the CDR3 is TGTGCCATCAGTGCGGGACCGGGACTCGGAGGCACCGGGGAGCTGTTTTTT.

V and J are TRBV18 and TRBJ1-6, with a possible D match to TRBD1 (5 bases). Deletions cut 3 bases from V and 14 bases from J, with 20 bases between. The CDR3 has 15 residues. Germline values: CDR1 KGHSH, CDR2 LQKENI. The CDR3 spells CASSPRTPQGSALHF. The CDR3 nucleotides are TGTGCCAGCTCACCGCGGACACCCCAGGGTTCGGCCCTCCACTTT.

This clonotype was seen repeatedly, ten times or more. The V and J genes are TRBV6-1 and TRBJ2-5, with TRBD1 matching 7 bases. The V gene's germline CDR1 is MNHNS and CDR2 SASEGT. The length of the CDR3 is 15 residues. Losses at the gene ends were 4 bases for V and 4 bases for J; bases not matched to a gene: 9. DNA for the CDR3: TGTGCCAGCAGTGCATCCTGGGCAGGGGGAGAGACCCAGTACTTC. This codes for CASSASWAGGETQYF.

The J gene is TRBJ2-7, the V gene TRBV28, with D tentatively TRBD2 (5 bases). The V gene's germline CDR1 is MDHEN and CDR2 SYDVKM. This CDR3 has 14 amino acids. V lost 5 bases to trimming and J lost 4 bases, with 15 bases between them. This CDR3 is CASSPSGGGYEQYF. Written as DNA, the CDR3 is TGTGCCAGCAGTCCGAGTGGAGGCGGGTACGAGCAGTACTTC.